This TCR beta chain was recovered during a study of response to subunit inactivated influenza vaccine (dated 2018 in TCRdb). For the wider study: Deep quantitative profiling of the T cell receptor repertoire was used in the study to follow responses to a trivalent subunit inactivated influenza vaccine.

Libraries were made using RT-PCR. For sequencing, an Illumina HiSeq 2500 was employed. TCRdb trimmed public reads at Q25 via fastp, called clones via MiXCR and kept in-frame beta chains. Each CDR3 protein appears once, grouped with its most common genes and DNA. For this sample there are about 480,000 distinct CDR3 sequences; 11% appear just once. The ten largest clones capture 12% of the sample. Details on this clonotype: The antigen this receptor binds is unknown. Per-nucleotide qualities are absent, and no much larger clonotype sits a single base away.

The sample's time point label, in plain terms: around 42 days after influenza vaccine administration. Results the study describes overall, beyond this receptor: According to the authors, only a limited number of new T cells may be recruited by each seasonal influenza vaccination.

The receptor was derived from a man between 50 and 59 years old who received an inactivated influenza vaccine. Donor details come from another sample of the same person, matched by shared clones. The sequences come from PBMCs from blood, collected about 6 weeks after vaccination.

The CDR3 in this case is CASSGFRHYGYTF. The DNA sequence follows: TGTGCCAGCAGTGGGTTTCGACACTATGGCTACACCTTC. In this chain, TRBV28 is recombined with TRBJ1-2; no D gene can be assigned with confidence. V is clipped by 5 bases and J by 3 bases, and the sequence between their germline boundaries is 10 bases long. The CDR3 starts with the cysteine, ends with the phenylalanine, and has 13 residues. Here the CDR3 DNA is all that survives: 39 bases in frame from base 1. Via the germline V gene, CDR1 is MDHEN and CDR2 SYDVKM.